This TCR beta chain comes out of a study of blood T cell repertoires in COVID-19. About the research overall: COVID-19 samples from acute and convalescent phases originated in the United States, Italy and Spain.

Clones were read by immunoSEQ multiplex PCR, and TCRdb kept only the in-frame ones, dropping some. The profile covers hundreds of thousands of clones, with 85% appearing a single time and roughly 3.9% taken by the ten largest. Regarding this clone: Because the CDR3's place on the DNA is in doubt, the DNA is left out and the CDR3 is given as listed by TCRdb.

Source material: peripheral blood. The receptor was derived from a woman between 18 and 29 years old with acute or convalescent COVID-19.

CDR3 amino acids: CASSKVGFGTGFQPQHF. This chain joins TRBV21-1 and TRBJ1-5; the table's D call TRBD1 went unverified against the DNA. TRBV21-1 is termed a pseudogene. The CDR3 has 17 amino acids, counting both end residues.